The T cell receptor beta chain under discussion was sequenced for a study of blood T cell repertoires in COVID-19. About the research overall: COVID-19 samples collected from the United States, Italy and Spain covered acute and convalescent phases. Sources were T cells, B-cell-depleted T cells, or PBMCs; the material itself was cDNA or gDNA.

Original handling: Quantification of nucleated cells was approximated via reference gene primer amplification. The protocol was immunoSEQ multiplex PCR, while the TCRdb copy is restricted to in-frame clones and leaves out a portion. The V and J calls and clone size were taken over from that table, and D and trimming were inferred from the DNA. The repertoire includes more than 250,000 clones, about nine tenths of them detected once, and 1% sits in the top ten. CDR1 and CDR2 (germline): MDHEN, SYDVKM. V lost 4 bases and J lost 5, with 18 bases in between. The CDR3 spans 16 residues. The receptor's source is a man in his fifties with active or convalescent COVID-19. The chain carries TRBV28 and TRBJ1-5; TRBD1 is a possible D gene (5 bases). The specimen was peripheral blood. CDR3 in amino acids: CASSSLDGGGYQPQHF. DNA for the CDR3: TGTGCCAGCAGTTCCTTAGACGGGGGAGGGTATCAGCCCCAGCATTTT.